This TCR beta chain is from a study of Ad26.COV2.S vaccination and SARS-CoV-2 variants. Study background: Intramuscularly, Ad26.COV2.S was given either once or twice, 56 days apart.

Sequencing was performed with immunoSEQ multiplex PCR; in TCRdb, only in-frame clones are kept and a portion is missing. The sample shows about 480,000 clones, around nine tenths of them seen only once. The CDR3 length is 11 residues. Trimming removed 7 bases at V and 10 bases at J, with 13 bases between. CDR1 is SNHLY, CDR2 FYNNEI, per germline. A word on this clone: Its antigen is unknown.

Study observations and caveats: Breadth, reportedly substantial, characterized the spike-specific CD8+ and CD4+ T cell responses after vaccination. Vaccine recipients had higher spike-specific TCR breadth than placebo recipients.

Treatment denoted: around 19 received Ad26.COV2.S at low or high dose, single or two shots; several received placebo; per-sample allocation not given. Sampling happened 63 days after the first vaccine or placebo injection. The sample came from a Boston adult aged 18-55 years. The genes are TRBV2 and TRBJ1-1, with D unclear. The sequence was obtained from a person aged 18-60 years who received the Ad26.COV2.S COVID-19 vaccine or a placebo. This specimen was peripheral blood, taken in a trial of Ad26.COV2.S vaccine versus placebo. The DNA for the CDR3 is TGTGCCAGCATAGCTAAGGTCTCAGCTTTCTTT. This sequence encodes CASIAKVSAFF.